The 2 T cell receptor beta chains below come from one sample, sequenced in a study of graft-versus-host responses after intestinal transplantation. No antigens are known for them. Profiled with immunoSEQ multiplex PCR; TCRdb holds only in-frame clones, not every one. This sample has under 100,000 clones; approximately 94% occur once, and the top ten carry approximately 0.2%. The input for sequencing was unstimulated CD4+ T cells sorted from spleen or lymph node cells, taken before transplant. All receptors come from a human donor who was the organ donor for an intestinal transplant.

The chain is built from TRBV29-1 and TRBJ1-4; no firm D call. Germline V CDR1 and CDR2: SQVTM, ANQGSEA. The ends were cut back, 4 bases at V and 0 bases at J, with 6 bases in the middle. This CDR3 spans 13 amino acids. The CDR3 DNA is TGCAGCGTTGTACAGACAACTAATGAAAAACTGTTTTTT. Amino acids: CSVVQTTNEKLFF.

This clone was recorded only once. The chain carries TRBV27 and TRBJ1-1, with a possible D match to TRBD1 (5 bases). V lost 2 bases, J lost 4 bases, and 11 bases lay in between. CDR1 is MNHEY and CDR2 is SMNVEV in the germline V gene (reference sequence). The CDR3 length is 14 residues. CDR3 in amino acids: CASSLLQAPTEAFF. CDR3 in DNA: TGTGCCAGCAGTTTACTACAGGCCCCCACTGAAGCTTTCTTT.